This is a list of T cell receptor beta chains from one sample in a study of response to subunit inactivated influenza vaccine. TCRdb used MiXCR to reprocess the RT-PCR reads, holding one entry per CDR3 protein. Seen here are 450,000 to 500,000 distinct CDR3 sequences, approximately 11% observed once, and the top ten hold about 12%. The sequences come from PBMCs from blood, collected about 40 days after vaccination. Receptors originate from a man aged 45-60 years who received an inactivated influenza vaccine. Each CDR3 is given with its conserved first and last residue. D genes are given only for firm matches. Size is omitted from some rows. Given values are once, few, many or a class for expanded clones.

CASRETPAGGKNTEAFF	TGTGCCAGCAGGGAGACACCCGCGGGGGGCAAGAACACTGAAGCTTTCTTT	.	.	TRBV6-1	TRBJ1-1
CASSHPGTGNSPLHF	TGCGCCAGCAGCCACCCCGGGACTGGGAATTCACCCCTCCACTTT	.	few	TRBV4-3	TRBJ1-6
CSASSDRGFFDTQYF	TGCAGTGCTAGCTCGGACAGGGGGTTCTTTGATACGCAGTATTTT	TRBD1	few	TRBV20-1	TRBJ2-3
CASSLGALGKPYNEQFF	TGTGCCAGCAGCTTGGGGGCTTTGGGGAAACCCTACAATGAGCAGTTCTTC	.	few	TRBV5-6	TRBJ2-1
CATSRDRRTGYNSPLHF	TGTGCCACCAGCAGAGATCGTAGGACAGGGTATAATTCACCCCTCCACTTT	TRBD1	.	TRBV15	TRBJ1-6
CASGFPGRVSSDTDTQYF	TGTGCTAGTGGTTTCCCGGGACGAGTATCCTCTGACACAGATACGCAGTATTTT	.	.	TRBV12-5	TRBJ2-3
CAISNTEGAPGNTIYF	TGTGCCATCAGCAACACGGAGGGGGCCCCTGGAAACACCATATATTTT	TRBD1	many	TRBV10-3	TRBJ1-3
CATSDATQGRRETQYF	TGTGCCACCAGTGATGCCACACAGGGTAGGAGAGAGACCCAGTACTTC	.	.	TRBV24-1	TRBJ2-5
CAISELSSSSYEQYF	TGTGCCATCAGTGAGTTGTCGTCTAGCTCCTACGAGCAGTACTTC	.	many	TRBV10-3	TRBJ2-7
CASSSGIYNSPLHF	TGCGCCAGCAGCTCAGGGATATATAATTCACCCCTCCACTTT	.	.	TRBV5-1	TRBJ1-6
CASSSQGVNQPQHF	TGTGCCAGCAGCTCACAGGGAGTAAATCAGCCCCAGCATTTT	.	many	TRBV5-6	TRBJ1-5
CASSLVEVTQYF	TGTGCCAGCAGCTTAGTTGAGGTAACGCAGTATTTT	.	few	TRBV7-2	TRBJ2-3
CASSQEWRGGNEQFF	TGTGCCAGCAGCCAAGAATGGAGGGGCGGAAATGAGCAGTTCTTC	.	few	TRBV4-2	TRBJ2-1
CASSLEPAGGETQYF	TGCGCCAGCAGCTTGGAACCCGCGGGGGGAGAGACCCAGTACTTC	TRBD2	many	TRBV5-1	TRBJ2-5
CATMLAGGEQYF	TGTGCCACCATGCTAGCGGGAGGAGAGCAGTACTTC	TRBD2	.	TRBV24-1	TRBJ2-7
CASSRTGNNQPQHF	TGTGCCAGCAGTCGGACAGGAAACAATCAGCCCCAGCATTTT	TRBD1	.	TRBV9	TRBJ1-5
CASTLGQGTYEQYF	TGTGCCAGCACCCTAGGACAGGGCACCTACGAGCAGTACTTC	TRBD1	many	TRBV12-3/TRBV12-4	TRBJ2-7
CSAARAGVTEQFF	TGCAGCGCCGCCCGGGCGGGAGTCACTGAGCAGTTCTTC	TRBD2	.	TRBV29-1	TRBJ2-1
CASSGQGMDEQFF	TGTGCCAGCAGTGGACAGGGGATGGATGAGCAGTTCTTC	TRBD1	.	TRBV2	TRBJ2-1
CSARDRTGSYEQYF	TGCAGTGCTAGAGACAGGACAGGGTCCTACGAGCAGTACTTC	TRBD1	.	TRBV20-1	TRBJ2-7
CASSRQGAYGYTF	TGTGCCAGCAGCAGACAGGGGGCCTATGGCTACACCTTC	TRBD1	many	TRBV5-6	TRBJ1-2
CASSLSPRGRDGNATNEKLFF	TGCGCCAGCAGCTTATCGCCGCGCGGACGGGACGGAAATGCAACTAATGAAAAACTGTTTTTT	.	many	TRBV5-1	TRBJ1-4
CASSSQGAPLHEQYF	TGTGCCAGCAGCTCCCAGGGGGCACCCCTTCACGAGCAGTACTTC	TRBD1	.	TRBV7-2	TRBJ2-7
CATSSGTGRSGEQFF	TGTGCCACCAGCAGTGGGACAGGGAGGTCGGGTGAGCAGTTCTTC	TRBD1	few	TRBV15	TRBJ2-1
CASGLAGRVRIHEQYF	TGTGCTAGTGGGCTAGCGGGGAGGGTTAGAATCCACGAGCAGTACTTC	TRBD2	.	TRBV12-5	TRBJ2-7
CASSQEGGFGDTQYF	TGCGCCAGCAGCCAAGAAGGGGGTTTCGGAGATACGCAGTATTTT	.	.	TRBV4-1	TRBJ2-3
CAISDQLLNTEAFF	TGTGCCATCAGTGATCAACTGTTGAACACTGAAGCTTTCTTT	.	few	TRBV10-3	TRBJ1-1
CASSSTGFYGYTF	TGCGCCAGCAGCTCGACAGGGTTCTATGGCTACACCTTC	TRBD1	many	TRBV5-1	TRBJ1-2
CASSSQGIYEQYF	TGTGCCAGCAGCTCACAGGGTATCTACGAGCAGTACTTC	.	.	TRBV7-9	TRBJ2-7
CASSPGTGGSFEQFF	TGTGCCAGCAGCCCCGGGACAGGGGGTTCGTTCGAGCAGTTCTTC	TRBD1	few	TRBV3-1	TRBJ2-1
CASNLHSGRINEQFF	TGTGCCAGCAACCTTCATAGCGGGAGGATCAATGAGCAGTTCTTC	TRBD2	few	TRBV7-2	TRBJ2-1
CSVEGNSAVEFF	TGCAGCGTTGAGGGTAATAGCGCGGTTGAGTTCTTC	.	.	TRBV29-1	TRBJ2-1
CSVPGGELNTEAFF	TGCAGCGTTCCAGGGGGGGAACTGAACACTGAAGCTTTCTTT	TRBD1	many	TRBV29-1	TRBJ1-1
CASSYPFEGGTYEQYF	TGTGCCAGCAGTTACCCATTTGAAGGCGGGACCTACGAGCAGTACTTC	.	.	TRBV6-5	TRBJ2-7
CASSQISGGPYEQYF	TGTGCCAGCAGCCAGATTAGCGGGGGTCCCTACGAGCAGTACTTC	TRBD2	.	TRBV4-2	TRBJ2-7
CASSQGLAEQFF	TGTGCCAGCAGCCAGGGTCTAGCGGAGCAGTTCTTC	.	.	TRBV3-1	TRBJ2-1
CASRDKMNTEAFF	TGTGCCAGTAGGGACAAAATGAACACTGAAGCTTTCTTT	.	.	TRBV19	TRBJ1-1
CASSSPDRAYEQYF	TGTGCCAGCAGTTCCCCGGACAGGGCCTACGAGCAGTACTTC	TRBD1	.	TRBV12-3/TRBV12-4	TRBJ2-7
CASNEVSSYEQYF	TGTGCCAGCAATGAGGTGAGCTCCTACGAGCAGTACTTC	.	few	TRBV28	TRBJ2-7
CASSRRAGNTEAFF	TGTGCCAGCAGCAGGAGGGCAGGTAACACTGAAGCTTTCTTT	.	many	TRBV11-2	TRBJ1-1
CASSEIRNTGELFF	TGTGCCAGCAGTGAAATCAGAAACACCGGGGAGCTGTTTTTT	.	.	TRBV2	TRBJ2-2
CASSYRDRRETQYF	TGTGCCAGCAGTTACCGGGACCGGAGGGAGACCCAGTACTTC	.	few	TRBV6-5	TRBJ2-5
CASRPGPISGNTIYF	TGTGCCAGCAGGCCGGGACCCATCTCTGGAAACACCATATATTTT	.	many	TRBV13	TRBJ1-3
CASSYGRLQETQYF	TGTGCCAGCAGTTATGGACGTCTACAAGAGACCCAGTACTTC	.	once	TRBV6-2/TRBV6-3	TRBJ2-5
CSVERREGRYNEQFF	TGCAGCGTTGAGCGGCGGGAGGGCCGTTACAATGAGCAGTTCTTC	TRBD2	many	TRBV29-1	TRBJ2-1
CATWGTGGFNEQYF	TGTGCCACCTGGGGGACAGGGGGCTTCAACGAGCAGTACTTC	TRBD1	.	TRBV10-3	TRBJ2-7
CASSSGGSSSYNEQFF	TGTGCCAGCAGCTCGGGGGGCTCAAGCTCCTACAATGAGCAGTTCTTC	.	.	TRBV11-3	TRBJ2-1
CASSASGLTSNEQFF	TGTGCCAGCAGCGCCTCGGGACTTACCTCCAATGAGCAGTTCTTC	.	many	TRBV9	TRBJ2-1
CSAREGAAKQYF	TGCAGTGCTAGAGAGGGGGCAGCAAAGCAGTACTTC	.	.	TRBV20-1	TRBJ2-7
CASSETSAWSPLHF	TGTGCCAGCAGTGAAACAAGTGCTTGGTCACCCCTCCACTTT	.	few	TRBV2	TRBJ1-6
CASSLDGAVYNEQFF	TGCGCCAGCAGCTTGGATGGGGCGGTTTACAATGAGCAGTTCTTC	.	many	TRBV5-1	TRBJ2-1
CASSQFFRGLNTEAFF	TGCGCCAGCAGCCAATTTTTTCGGGGATTGAACACTGAAGCTTTCTTT	.	.	TRBV4-1	TRBJ1-1
CASSLPRSGGGEQFF	TGTGCCAGCAGCTTACCTCGCAGCGGGGGGGGTGAGCAGTTCTTC	TRBD2	many	TRBV5-5	TRBJ2-1
CSAASSGSSYNEQFF	TGCAGTGCTGCAAGTAGCGGGAGCTCCTACAATGAGCAGTTCTTC	TRBD2	few	TRBV20-1	TRBJ2-1
CASSYSRSGTGGYYEQYF	TGTGCCAGCAGTTACTCGCGTTCCGGGACAGGGGGCTACTACGAGCAGTACTTC	TRBD1	few	TRBV6-2/TRBV6-3	TRBJ2-7